This section outlines one T cell receptor (beta chain) sequence together with its context. This clone was seen more than once but under ten times. This receptor's antigen is unknown. No clone much larger than this one lies a single base away; base qualities are absent. Each donor gave one peripheral blood draw, around 0.12 L on average, collected into heparinised tubes. Using a panel that included CD45RO, CCR7, CD25, CD127, CD95 and CD27, naive, central memory, regulatory and stem cell-like memory CD4+ T cells were sorted on a BD FACSAria II. Every sorted population had a purity above 98%. PBMCs were isolated immediately by Lymphoprep density gradient centrifugation and stained directly without culture. Samples were stained and sorted in pairs, with one healthy donor and one patient per experiment, so that batch effects were minimized. These data come from a study of beta chain features in type 1 diabetes listed by TCRdb under 2018. Turning to the overall study: No differences in mean age, gender distribution, total cell number or subset yield were found between patients and healthy donors. Across all samples, fewer than 110,000,000 sorted cells were examined, and cell number per subset correlated strongly with RNA yield. The study compared the TCRB repertoires of sorted circulating CD4+ T cell subsets in recently diagnosed type 1 diabetes patients with those in matched healthy donors. Regulatory and stem cell-like memory subsets were obtained from only 8 patients and roughly 8 healthy donors, while naive and central memory subsets were obtained from all 30 or so donors. What the research found in general, with its limitations: Naive, central memory and regulatory TCRB repertoires appeared to be more alike among patients than among healthy donors. Patients with type 1 diabetes made fewer insertions and deleted more nucleotides at VDJ recombination sites, implying thymic rearrangement abnormalities. PCR might favor shorter templates, but patient and control samples were amplified and corrected together, so any skew would affect both groups equally. Because cDNA was sequenced instead of genomic DNA, highly expressing activated cells could be over-represented, though the groups showed no difference in activation or CD3 levels. In all four CD4+ subsets, TCRB CDR3 length was moderately but significantly shorter in type 1 diabetes patients. Only small numbers of individuals were included in the HLA sub-analyses, which left unresolved whether HLA type had any influence on TCRB rearrangement.

V ends up 4 bases short and J 3 bases short, with an unmatched junction base count of 0. CDR1 and CDR2 (MRHNA, SNTAGT) derive from the germline V gene. The CDR3 sequence holds 15 residues, the cysteine and phenylalanine included. Only the CDR3 portion is preserved as DNA: 45 bases, with reading frame beginning at the first base. The entire amount of isolated RNA was reverse transcribed using the High Capacity cDNA Reverse Transcription Kit, so the sequenced TCRB transcripts were expressed ones. Deep immunoSEQ sequencing was applied to naive, central memory and regulatory T cell samples, giving an average of about 3.4 million total reads per sample. Sorted cells were lysed in RLT buffer and RNA was extracted with DNase-treated RNeasy Micro or Mini kits, depending on cell number. To prevent cross-contamination, each cell subset was processed individually, whereas patient and healthy donor samples were processed jointly. The immunoSEQ multiplex PCR was used to amplify TCRB sequences from cDNA, yielding 87-bp fragments that span the CDR3 region. Sequencing of the amplicons was done on the Illumina HiSeq platform. Regarding the original processing steps: Synthetic template baselines were used to correct PCR bias computationally, reads within Hamming distance 2 were collapsed together, and singletons that could not be merged were discarded. Reads were aligned against IMGT so that V, D and J genes, CDR3 length and insertions or deletions at six rearrangement sites could be assigned. Within each subset, clonotype counts were normalized to the number of sorted cells before true diversity and Gini coefficients were calculated with the tcR R package. The overlap coefficient, calculated on TCRB nucleotide sequences, was used to measure repertoire sharing. As a proxy for the pre-selection repertoire, out-of-frame TCRB sequences from naive cells were analyzed. Imported from immuneACCESS, the table was reduced by TCRdb to in-frame sequences with V and J called. These copies leave out some clones; in studies compared against another copy, an unresolved V gene accounts for under half, and the cause of the remainder is not known. That table gives V, J and clone size, and the DNA gave D and trimming. This sample has roughly 310,000 clones in its table, and about 11% of those were observed once. More than 0.015% of the sample belongs to the ten largest clones.

The chain is made from TRBV6-4 and TRBJ2-1; the central 13 bases match TRBD2. The receptor was isolated from a woman in her twenties or thirties in good health. The sequencing sample was made of naive CD4+ T cells from blood. What this sample's cell subset or site label stands for: true naive CD4+ T cells. The DNA sequence follows: TGTGCCAGCAGTGGGACTAGCGGGAGCTACAATGAGCAGTTCTTC. This yields the protein CASSGTSGSYNEQFF.